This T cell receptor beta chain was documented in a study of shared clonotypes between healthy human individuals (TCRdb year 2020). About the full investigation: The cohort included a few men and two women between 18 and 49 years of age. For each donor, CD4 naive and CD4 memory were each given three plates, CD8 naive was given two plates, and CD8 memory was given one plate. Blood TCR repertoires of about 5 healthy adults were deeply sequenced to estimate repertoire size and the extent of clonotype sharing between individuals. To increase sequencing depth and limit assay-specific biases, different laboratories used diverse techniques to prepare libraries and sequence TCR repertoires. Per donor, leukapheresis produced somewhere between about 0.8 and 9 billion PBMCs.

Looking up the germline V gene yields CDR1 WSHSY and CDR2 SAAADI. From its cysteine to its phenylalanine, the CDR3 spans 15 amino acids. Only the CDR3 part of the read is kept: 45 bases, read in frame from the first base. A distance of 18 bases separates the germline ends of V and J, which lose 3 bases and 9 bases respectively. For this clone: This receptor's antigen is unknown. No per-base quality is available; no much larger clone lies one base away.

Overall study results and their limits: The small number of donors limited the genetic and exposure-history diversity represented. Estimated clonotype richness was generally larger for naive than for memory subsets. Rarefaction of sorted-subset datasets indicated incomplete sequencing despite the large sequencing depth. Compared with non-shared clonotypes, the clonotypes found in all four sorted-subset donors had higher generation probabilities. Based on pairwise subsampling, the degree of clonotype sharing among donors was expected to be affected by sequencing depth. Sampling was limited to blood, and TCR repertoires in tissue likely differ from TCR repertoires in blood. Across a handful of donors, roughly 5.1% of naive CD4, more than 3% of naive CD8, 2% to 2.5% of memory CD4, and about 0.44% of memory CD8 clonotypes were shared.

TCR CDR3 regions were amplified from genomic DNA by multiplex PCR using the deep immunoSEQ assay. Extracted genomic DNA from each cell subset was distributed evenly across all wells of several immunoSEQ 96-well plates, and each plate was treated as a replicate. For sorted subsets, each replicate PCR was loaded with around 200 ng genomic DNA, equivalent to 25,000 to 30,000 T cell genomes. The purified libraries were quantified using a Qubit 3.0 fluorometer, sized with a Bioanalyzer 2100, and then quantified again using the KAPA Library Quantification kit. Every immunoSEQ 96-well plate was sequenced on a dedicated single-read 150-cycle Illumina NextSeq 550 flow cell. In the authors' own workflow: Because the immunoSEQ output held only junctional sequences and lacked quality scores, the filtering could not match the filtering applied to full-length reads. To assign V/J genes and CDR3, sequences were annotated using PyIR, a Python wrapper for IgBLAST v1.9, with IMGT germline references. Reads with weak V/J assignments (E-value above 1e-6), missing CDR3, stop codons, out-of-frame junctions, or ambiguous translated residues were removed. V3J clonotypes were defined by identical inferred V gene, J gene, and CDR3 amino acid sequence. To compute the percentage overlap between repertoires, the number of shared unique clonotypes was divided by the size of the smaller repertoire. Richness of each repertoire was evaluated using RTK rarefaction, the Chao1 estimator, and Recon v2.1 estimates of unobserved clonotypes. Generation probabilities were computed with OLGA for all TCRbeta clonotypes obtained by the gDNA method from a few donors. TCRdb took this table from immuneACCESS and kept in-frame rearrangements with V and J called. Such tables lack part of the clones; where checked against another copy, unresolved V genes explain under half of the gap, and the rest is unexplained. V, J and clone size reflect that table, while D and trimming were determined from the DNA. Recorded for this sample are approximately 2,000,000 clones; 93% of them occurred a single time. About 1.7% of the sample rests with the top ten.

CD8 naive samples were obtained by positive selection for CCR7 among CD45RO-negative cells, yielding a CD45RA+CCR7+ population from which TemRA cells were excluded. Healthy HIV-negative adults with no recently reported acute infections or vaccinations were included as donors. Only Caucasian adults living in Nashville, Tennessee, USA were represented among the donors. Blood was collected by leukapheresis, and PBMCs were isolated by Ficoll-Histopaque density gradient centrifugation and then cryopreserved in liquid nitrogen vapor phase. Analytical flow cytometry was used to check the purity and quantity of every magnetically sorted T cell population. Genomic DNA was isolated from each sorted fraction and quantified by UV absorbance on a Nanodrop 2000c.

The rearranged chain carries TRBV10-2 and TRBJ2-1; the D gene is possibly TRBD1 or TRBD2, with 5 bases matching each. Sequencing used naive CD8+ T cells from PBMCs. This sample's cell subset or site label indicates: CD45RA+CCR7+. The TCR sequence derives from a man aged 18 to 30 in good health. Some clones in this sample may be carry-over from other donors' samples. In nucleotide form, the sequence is TGCGCCAGCAGTGACCGGGACCCAGACGCCATTGAGCAGTTCTTC. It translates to CASSDRDPDAIEQFF.